These 9 T cell receptor beta chains originate from one sample sequenced in a study of T cells in Graves' hyperthyroidism and ophthalmopathy. Using RNA transcripts as the source, TCR beta CDR3 regions were amplified. A first-round RT-PCR of the TCR CDR3 used the HTBI primer set. MiXCR, applied by TCRdb to the multiplex PCR reads, yields one record per CDR3 protein. Of about 600,000 distinct CDR3 sequences listed, 16% are singletons. Material for sequencing was blood. The source is a woman aged 40-49 years with Graves' ophthalmopathy.

The CDR3 is CASSSDRGIQETQYF. CDR3 nucleotide sequence: TGTGCCAGCAGCTCGGACAGGGGAATCCAAGAGACCCAGTACTTC. The rearrangement uses TRBV6-1 and TRBJ2-5; 9 nucleotides match TRBD1. Germline values: CDR1 MNHNS, CDR2 SASEGT. The CDR3 length is 15 residues. J lost 1 base, V lost 6 bases, and 6 bases had no gene match.

This clonotype was seen ten or more times. The gene calls are TRBV6-2 or TRBV6-3 and TRBJ2-1, with 10 bases lining up with TRBD2. Germline V gene sequence: CDR1 MNHEY, CDR2 SVGEGT. The CDR3 has 17 amino acids. V lost 0 bases, J lost 7 bases, and 9 bases stayed unmatched. CDR3 sequence (DNA): TGTGCCAGCAGTTACTCGGCTAGCGGGAGTTGGGAAAATGAGCAGTTCTTC. It specifies CASSYSASGSWENEQFF.

This clonotype has only a few counts. The CDR3 reads CASSQFGSTGNTEAFF. CDR3 DNA sequence: TGCGCCAGCAGCCAATTCGGGAGCACCGGAAACACTGAAGCTTTCTTT. This chain joins TRBV4-1 and TRBJ1-1; D unclear. Germline lookup yields CDR1 MGHRA and CDR2 YSYEKL. The V gene lost 2 bases and the J gene lost 2 bases, with 15 bases spanning the gap. The CDR3 is made up of 16 amino acids.

This clonotype was observed a handful of times. The chain employs TRBV18 and TRBJ2-5, with D hard to call. Trimming pared 3 bases from V and 0 bases from J, leaving 8 bases between. CDR1 and CDR2 (germline): KGHSH, LQKENI. The length of the CDR3 is 14 residues. CDR3 sequence: CASSPQQYQETQYF. The CDR3, as DNA: TGTGCCAGCTCACCGCAACAGTACCAAGAGACCCAGTACTTC. Supplemented by reference TRBV18 and TRBJ2-5, the full variable domain reads NAGVMQNPRHLVRRRGQEARLRCSPMKGHSHVYWYRQLPEEGLKFMVYLQKENIIDESGMPKERFSAEFPKEGPSILRIQQVVRGDSAAYFCASSPQQYQETQYFGPGTRLLVL.

This clonotype was seen many times. V usage is TRBV6-5 and J usage is TRBJ1-5; no definite D call. V was cut by 2 bases and J by 4 bases, with 6 bases left in between. Germline lookup yields CDR1 MNHEY and CDR2 SVGAGI. The CDR3 covers 13 residues. CDR3 nucleotide sequence: TGTGCCAGCAGTTACGGCCGAAATCAGCCCCAGCATTTT. Protein: CASSYGRNQPQHF.

Only a few counts were recorded for this clonotype. This chain joins TRBV7-9 and TRBJ2-3; no reliable D call. Germline V CDR1 and CDR2: SEHNR, FQNEAQ (reference sequence). Deletions cut 5 bases from V and 0 bases from J, with 12 bases between. CDR3 length equals 15 residues. In DNA, the CDR3 is TGTGCCAGCAGCCGGAGAATGACTAGCACAGATACGCAGTATTTT. As protein: CASSRRMTSTDTQYF.

CDR3 bases: TGTGCCAGCAGTCGAAGTCCAGATACGCAGTATTTT. Residues: CASSRSPDTQYF. V and J are TRBV12-3 or TRBV12-4 and TRBJ2-3; no definite D call. With 5 bases removed from V and 4 bases from J, the gap between germline ends came to 7 bases. This CDR3 comprises 12 residues.

This clonotype has a handful of counts. The chain combines TRBV6-1 with TRBJ2-5, with D perhaps TRBD2 (5 bases). The germline CDR1 and CDR2 sequences are MNHNS and SASEGT. V lost 0 bases, J lost 5 bases, and 13 bases lay in between. CDR3 length equals 15 residues. The CDR3 loop is CASSEAPGPGETQYF. CDR3 nucleotides: TGTGCCAGCAGTGAAGCGCCAGGCCCGGGGGAGACCCAGTACTTC.

This clonotype appeared many times. This chain links TRBV5-1 with TRBJ1-1; 7 bases are shared with TRBD1. V lost 4 bases to trimming and J lost 6 bases; unmatched junction nucleotides: 9. Germline-derived CDR1 and CDR2 are SGHRS and YFSETQ. The CDR3 runs 14 residues. In DNA form, the CDR3 reads TGCGCCAGCAGCCCTGGGACAGCCGGGGCTGAAGCTTTCTTT. Encoded protein: CASSPGTAGAEAFF.